This is a list of T cell receptor beta chains from one sample in a study of CD8 T cells in Susac syndrome. TCRdb re-analysed the immunoSEQ multiplex PCR reads in MiXCR, keeping a single row per CDR3 protein. Of 150,000 to 200,000 distinct CDR3 sequences listed, roughly 95% are singletons. The sequenced material came from CD4+ T cells from PBMCs. These receptors were collected from a human donor with Susac syndrome. CDR3s include the opening cysteine and the closing phenylalanine or tryptophan. Fields, in order: V gene, J gene, D gene, clone size, CDR3 protein, CDR3 DNA. D genes are given only for firm matches. Clone size, where shown, is once, few, many, or a class for clones that have expanded.

V: TRBV5-4; J: TRBJ2-5; D: TRBD2; size: -; CDR3: CASSPGLYMEETQYF; DNA: TGTGCCAGCAGCCCGGGACTATATATGGAAGAGACCCAGTACTTC
V: TRBV28; J: TRBJ1-5; D: -; size: -; CDR3: CASSGEVNQPQHF; DNA: TGTGCCAGCAGTGGGGAGGTCAATCAGCCCCAGCATTTT
V: TRBV29-1; J: TRBJ2-1; D: -; size: -; CDR3: CSAGLLDNEQFF; DNA: TGCAGCGCGGGACTTCTAGACAATGAGCAGTTCTTC
V: TRBV4-2; J: TRBJ2-3; D: TRBD2; size: -; CDR3: CASSQEPSTSGRTDTQYF; DNA: TGTGCCAGCAGCCAAGAGCCCTCGACTAGCGGGAGAACAGATACGCAGTATTTT
V: TRBV15; J: TRBJ1-5; D: TRBD1; size: -; CDR3: CATSPGQFNQPQHF; DNA: TGTGCCACCAGCCCGGGACAGTTCAATCAGCCCCAGCATTTT
V: TRBV29-1; J: TRBJ1-1; D: -; size: -; CDR3: CSVLGGALNTEAFF; DNA: TGCAGCGTTTTAGGGGGGGCCCTGAACACTGAAGCTTTCTTT
V: TRBV20-1; J: TRBJ2-1; D: TRBD2; size: -; CDR3: CSASVRFMAGGYNEQFF; DNA: TGCAGTGCTAGCGTTAGGTTTATGGCGGGAGGTTACAATGAGCAGTTCTTC
V: TRBV15; J: TRBJ1-1; D: -; size: once; CDR3: CATSRSYTEAFF; DNA: TGTGCCACCAGCAGGTCTTATACTGAAGCTTTCTTT
V: TRBV3-1; J: TRBJ2-4; D: -; size: -; CDR3: CASSHSDRPIAKNIQYF; DNA: TGTGCCAGCAGCCACTCCGACAGACCAATAGCCAAAAACATTCAGTACTTC
V: TRBV5-1; J: TRBJ1-2; D: -; size: -; CDR3: CASSLEPDGYYGYTF; DNA: TGCGCCAGCAGCCTTGAACCCGACGGCTACTATGGCTACACCTTC
V: TRBV30; J: TRBJ2-3; D: -; size: -; CDR3: CAWNPSGTTDTQYF; DNA: TGTGCCTGGAACCCAAGCGGCACCACAGATACGCAGTATTTT
V: TRBV12-3/TRBV12-4; J: TRBJ2-3; D: -; size: -; CDR3: CASSSLTDTQYF; DNA: TGTGCCAGCAGTTCCCTCACAGATACGCAGTATTTT
V: TRBV4-3; J: TRBJ2-3; D: TRBD2; size: -; CDR3: CASSQGGSGTNQQYF; DNA: TGCGCCAGCAGCCAAGGGGGTAGCGGGACTAACCAGCAGTATTTT
V: TRBV12-3/TRBV12-4; J: TRBJ1-1; D: TRBD1; size: -; CDR3: CASSRMDRALEAFF; DNA: TGTGCCAGCAGCCGGATGGACAGGGCCCTTGAAGCTTTCTTT
V: TRBV20-1; J: TRBJ2-4; D: TRBD1; size: once; CDR3: CSAKQGAAKNIQYF; DNA: TGCAGTGCTAAGCAGGGGGCTGCCAAAAACATTCAGTACTTC
V: TRBV18; J: TRBJ1-3; D: -; size: -; CDR3: CASSPSGGPGNTIYF; DNA: TGTGCCAGCTCACCATCCGGGGGCCCTGGAAACACCATATATTTT
V: TRBV18; J: TRBJ2-1; D: -; size: -; CDR3: CASSPFDRPPDNEQFF; DNA: TGTGCCAGCTCACCATTCGACAGGCCTCCGGACAATGAGCAGTTCTTC
V: TRBV3-1; J: TRBJ2-7; D: TRBD2; size: -; CDR3: CASSQGLAGVLEQYF; DNA: TGTGCCAGCAGCCAAGGACTAGCGGGAGTGCTCGAGCAGTACTTC
V: TRBV20-1; J: TRBJ1-1; D: -; size: -; CDR3: CSASFGGANTEAFF; DNA: TGCAGTGCTAGTTTCGGGGGCGCGAACACTGAAGCTTTCTTT
V: TRBV7-2; J: TRBJ1-2; D: TRBD1; size: -; CDR3: CASSPDRAGGYTF; DNA: TGTGCCAGCAGCCCCGACAGGGCTGGCGGCTACACCTTC
V: TRBV20-1; J: TRBJ2-7; D: -; size: -; CDR3: CSVNYEQYF; DNA: TGCAGTGTGAACTACGAGCAGTACTTC
V: TRBV2; J: TRBJ2-4; D: TRBD1; size: -; CDR3: CASSTDRGGPSAKNIQYF; DNA: TGTGCCAGCAGTACGGACAGGGGCGGTCCATCGGCCAAAAACATTCAGTACTTC
V: TRBV24-1; J: TRBJ2-3; D: -; size: -; CDR3: CATSYTDTQYF; DNA: TGTGCCACCAGCTATACAGATACGCAGTATTTT
V: TRBV29-1; J: TRBJ2-7; D: -; size: -; CDR3: CSVRLGGYEQYF; DNA: TGCAGCGTTCGTCTGGGGGGTTACGAGCAGTACTTC
V: TRBV18; J: TRBJ1-1; D: -; size: -; CDR3: CASSRSENEAFF; DNA: TGTGCCAGCTCACGATCAGAAAATGAAGCTTTCTTT
V: TRBV4-3; J: TRBJ2-2; D: TRBD1; size: once; CDR3: CASSVRTGGTGELFF; DNA: TGCGCCAGCAGCGTCCGGACAGGGGGCACCGGGGAGCTGTTTTTT
V: TRBV28; J: TRBJ2-5; D: -; size: once; CDR3: CASSLGSFGVQETQYF; DNA: TGTGCCAGCAGTTTAGGGTCTTTTGGGGTACAAGAGACCCAGTACTTC
V: TRBV2; J: TRBJ2-2; D: -; size: -; CDR3: CASSESEYRELFF; DNA: TGTGCCAGCAGTGAATCCGAGTACCGGGAGCTGTTTTTT
V: TRBV28; J: TRBJ2-5; D: TRBD2; size: -; CDR3: CASSPKTSGKAETQYF; DNA: TGTGCCAGCAGTCCGAAGACTAGCGGGAAAGCGGAGACCCAGTACTTC
V: TRBV28; J: TRBJ2-3; D: TRBD2; size: -; CDR3: CASSLGGSVSDTQYF; DNA: TGTGCCAGCAGTTTGGGAGGGTCAGTTTCAGATACGCAGTATTTT
V: TRBV25-1; J: TRBJ1-4; D: -; size: -; CDR3: CASSESNPNEKLFF; DNA: TGTGCCAGCAGTGAATCGAACCCTAATGAAAAACTGTTTTTT
V: TRBV28; J: TRBJ1-4; D: -; size: -; CDR3: CASSLLGEKLFF; DNA: TGTGCCAGCAGTTTATTAGGCGAAAAACTGTTTTTT
V: TRBV29-1; J: TRBJ2-5; D: TRBD2; size: -; CDR3: CSVERAGGGGETQYF; DNA: TGCAGCGTTGAGAGAGCGGGAGGGGGAGGAGAGACCCAGTACTTC